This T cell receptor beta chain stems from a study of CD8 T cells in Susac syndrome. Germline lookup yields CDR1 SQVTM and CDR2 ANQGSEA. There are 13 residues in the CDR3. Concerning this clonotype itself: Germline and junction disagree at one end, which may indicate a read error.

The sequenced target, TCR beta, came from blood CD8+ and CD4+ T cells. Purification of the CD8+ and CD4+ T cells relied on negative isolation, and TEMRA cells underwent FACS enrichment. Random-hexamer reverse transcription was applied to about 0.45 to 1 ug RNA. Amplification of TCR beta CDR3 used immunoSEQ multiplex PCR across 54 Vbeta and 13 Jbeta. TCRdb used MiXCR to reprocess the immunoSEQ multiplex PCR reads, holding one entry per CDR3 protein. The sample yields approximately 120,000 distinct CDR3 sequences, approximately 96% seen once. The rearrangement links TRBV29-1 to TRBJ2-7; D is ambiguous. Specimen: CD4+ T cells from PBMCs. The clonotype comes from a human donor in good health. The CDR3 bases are TGCAGCGTCGAAGGTGGTCACCCCTACGAGCAGTACTTC. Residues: CSVEGGHPYEQYF.